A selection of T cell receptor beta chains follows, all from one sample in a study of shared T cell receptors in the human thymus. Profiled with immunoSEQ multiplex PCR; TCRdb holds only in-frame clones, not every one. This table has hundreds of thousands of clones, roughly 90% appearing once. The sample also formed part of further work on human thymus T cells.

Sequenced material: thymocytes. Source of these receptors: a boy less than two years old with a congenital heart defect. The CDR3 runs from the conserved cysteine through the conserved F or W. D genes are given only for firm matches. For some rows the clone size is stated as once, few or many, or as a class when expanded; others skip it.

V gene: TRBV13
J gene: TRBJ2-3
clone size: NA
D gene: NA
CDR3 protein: CASSIREATQYF
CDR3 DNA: TGTGCCAGCAGCATCAGGGAGGCTACGCAGTATTTT

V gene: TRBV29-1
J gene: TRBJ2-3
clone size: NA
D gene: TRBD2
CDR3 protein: CSVIAGGTDTQYF
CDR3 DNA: TGCAGCGTCATAGCGGGAGGCACAGATACGCAGTATTTT

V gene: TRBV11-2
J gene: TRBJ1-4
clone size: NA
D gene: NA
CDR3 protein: CASTPYLQGEKLFF
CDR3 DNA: TGTGCCAGCACCCCATACCTTCAGGGTGAAAAACTGTTTTTT

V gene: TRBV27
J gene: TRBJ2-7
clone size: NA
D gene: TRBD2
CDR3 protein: CASSVGLAGEPNPYEQYF
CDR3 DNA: TGTGCCAGCAGTGTCGGACTAGCGGGAGAGCCCAACCCCTACGAGCAGTACTTC

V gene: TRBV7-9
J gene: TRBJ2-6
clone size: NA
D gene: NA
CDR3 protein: CASSLAWKDSIPGANVLTF
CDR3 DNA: TGTGCCAGCAGCTTAGCGTGGAAGGACTCGATCCCTGGGGCCAACGTCCTGACTTTC

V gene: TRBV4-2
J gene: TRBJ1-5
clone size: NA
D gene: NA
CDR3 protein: CASSHQINQPQHF
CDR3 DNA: TGTGCCAGCAGCCACCAGATTAATCAGCCCCAGCATTTT

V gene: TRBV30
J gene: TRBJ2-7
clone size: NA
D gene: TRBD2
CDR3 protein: CAWNQTSGASYEQYF
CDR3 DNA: TGTGCCTGGAATCAGACTAGCGGGGCTTCCTACGAGCAGTACTTC

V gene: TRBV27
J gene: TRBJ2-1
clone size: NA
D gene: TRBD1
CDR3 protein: CASKPGQGNNEQFF
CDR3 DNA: TGTGCCAGCAAACCGGGACAGGGTAACAATGAGCAGTTCTTC

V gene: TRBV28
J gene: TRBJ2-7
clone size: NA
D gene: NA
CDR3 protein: CASGAIAGITYEQYF
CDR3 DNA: TGTGCCAGCGGGGCTATTGCGGGGATCACCTACGAGCAGTACTTC

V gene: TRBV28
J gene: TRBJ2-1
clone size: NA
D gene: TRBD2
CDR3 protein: CASSLLGSGRFDEQFF
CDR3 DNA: TGTGCCAGCAGTTTATTGGGTAGCGGGAGGTTCGATGAGCAGTTCTTC

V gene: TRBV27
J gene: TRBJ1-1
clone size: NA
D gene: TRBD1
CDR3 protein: CASSFSPPGQGDEAEAFF
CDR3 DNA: TGTGCCAGCAGTTTCTCTCCTCCGGGACAGGGAGACGAAGCTGAAGCTTTCTTT

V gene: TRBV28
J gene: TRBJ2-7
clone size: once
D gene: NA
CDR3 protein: CASSPRQTLSYEQYF
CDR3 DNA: TGTGCCAGCAGTCCCCGACAGACACTATCCTACGAGCAGTACTTC

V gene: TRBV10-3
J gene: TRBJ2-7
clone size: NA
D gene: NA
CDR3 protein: CAISESLGRDYEQYF
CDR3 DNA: TGTGCCATCAGTGAGTCCCTCGGCAGGGACTACGAGCAGTACTTC

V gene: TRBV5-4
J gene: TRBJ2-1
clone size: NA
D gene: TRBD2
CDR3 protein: CASSAGTSGRAPYNEQFF
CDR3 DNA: TGTGCCAGCAGCGCCGGGACTAGCGGGAGGGCCCCCTACAATGAGCAGTTCTTC

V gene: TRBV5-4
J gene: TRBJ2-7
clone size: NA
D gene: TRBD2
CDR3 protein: CASSFRLAGQYEQYF
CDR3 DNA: TGTGCCAGCAGCTTTCGACTAGCGGGGCAATACGAGCAGTACTTC

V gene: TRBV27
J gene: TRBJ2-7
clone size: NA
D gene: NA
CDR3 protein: CASRPGEVSQYEQYF
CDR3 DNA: TGTGCCAGCAGGCCCGGGGAGGTCAGTCAGTACGAGCAGTACTTC

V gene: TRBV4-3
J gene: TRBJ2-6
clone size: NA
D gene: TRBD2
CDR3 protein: CASSQRTSGIRSGANVLTF
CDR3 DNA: TGCGCCAGCAGCCAACGGACTAGCGGGATAAGATCCGGGGCCAACGTCCTGACTTTC

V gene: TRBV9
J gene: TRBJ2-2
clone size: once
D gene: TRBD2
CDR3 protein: CASSRATSGENTGELFF
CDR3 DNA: TGTGCCAGCAGTCGAGCGACTAGCGGAGAGAACACCGGGGAGCTGTTTTTT

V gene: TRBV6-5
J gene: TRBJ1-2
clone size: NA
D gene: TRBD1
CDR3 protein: CASRPTGAAYGYTF
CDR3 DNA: TGTGCCAGCAGACCAACAGGGGCGGCCTATGGCTACACCTTC

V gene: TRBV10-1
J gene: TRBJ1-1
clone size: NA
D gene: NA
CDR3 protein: CASSEGPQVTEAFF
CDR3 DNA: TGCGCCAGCAGTGAGGGCCCCCAGGTCACTGAAGCTTTCTTT

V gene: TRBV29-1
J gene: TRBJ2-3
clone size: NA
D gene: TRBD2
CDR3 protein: CSDPLSGSRFYF
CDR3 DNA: TGCAGCGACCCCCTTAGCGGGAGCCGATTCTATTTT

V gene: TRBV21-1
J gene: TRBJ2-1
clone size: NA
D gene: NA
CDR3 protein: CASSKEVYGRAKDEQFF
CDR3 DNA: TGTGCCAGCAGCAAAGAGGTCTACGGGAGGGCGAAGGATGAGCAGTTCTTC

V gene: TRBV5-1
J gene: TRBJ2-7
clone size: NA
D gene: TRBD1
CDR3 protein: CASSPYPFLGQGAGRSPVYEQYF
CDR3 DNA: TGCGCCAGCAGCCCCTACCCCTTCCTCGGACAGGGGGCGGGTCGGAGTCCGGTTTACGAGCAGTACTTC

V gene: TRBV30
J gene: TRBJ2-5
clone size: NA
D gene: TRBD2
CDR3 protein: CAWSQEGLAVQETQYF
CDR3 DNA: TGTGCCTGGAGTCAGGAGGGACTAGCGGTTCAAGAGACCCAGTACTTC

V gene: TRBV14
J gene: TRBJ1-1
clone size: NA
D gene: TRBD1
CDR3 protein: CASSFPGQGTTEAFF
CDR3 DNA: TGTGCCAGCAGCTTCCCGGGACAGGGGACCACTGAAGCTTTCTTT

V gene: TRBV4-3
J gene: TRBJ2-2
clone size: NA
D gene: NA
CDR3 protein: CASSPTPRTDTGELFF
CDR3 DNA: TGCGCCAGCAGCCCGACCCCCAGGACTGACACCGGGGAGCTGTTTTTT